A single sample gave rise to the 8 T cell receptor beta chains below, sequenced in a study of read filtering for tumor transcriptome and immune sequencing. This library used 300 to 450 ng RNA and molecular barcoded adaptors spanning alpha/delta and beta/gamma chains. Using its own MiXCR run on the reads, TCRdb lists one record per CDR3 protein. This sample yields roughly 90,000 distinct CDR3 sequences, of which roughly 21% are seen a single time; about an eighth belongs to the top ten. Material for sequencing was a population of CD138-negative cells sorted from bone marrow. The source is a donor at least 40 years old with multiple myeloma.

This clonotype was detected a few times. Its ends do not fully match the called genes, so a read error is possible. The chain recombines TRBV11-2 with TRBJ2-2; D possibly uses TRBD1 or TRBD2 (5 bases each). The CDR3 is made up of 18 amino acids. Germline CDR1 SGHAT, CDR2 FQNNGV. Here the CDR3 reads CASSSPRRGKTNTGELCF. The DNA of the CDR3 is TGTGCCAGCAGCTCGCCGCGCCGGGGCAAAACGAACACCGGGGAGCTGTGTTTT.

At least ten counts were recorded for this clonotype. The rearrangement links TRBV28 to TRBJ1-1, with D uncertain. CDR1 and CDR2 (germline): MDHEN, SYDVKM. The CDR3 has 13 residues. V lost 5 bases, J lost 4 bases, and 11 bases lay in between. The CDR3 loop reads CASSLGPGTEAFF. DNA of the CDR3: TGTGCCAGCAGTCTGGGTCCAGGCACTGAAGCTTTCTTT.

This clonotype was counted ten times or more. The chain carries TRBV5-1 and TRBJ2-5, with a weak D call TRBD2 (6 bases). The CDR3 loop spans 14 amino acids. V was clipped by 4 bases and J by 0 bases, with 10 bases between them. CDR1 SGHRS and CDR2 YFSETQ come from the germline V gene. The CDR3 here is CASSVGGNQETQYF. The CDR3 bases are TGCGCCAGCAGCGTCGGGGGAAACCAAGAGACCCAGTACTTC.

This clonotype was seen at least ten times. V gene TRBV20-1 combines with J gene TRBJ1-5; possibly TRBD1 for D (5 bases). CDR3 size: 14 residues. Deletions cut 6 bases from V and 2 bases from J, with 14 bases between. Germline CDR1 DFQATT, CDR2 SNEGSKA (reference sequence). CDR3 in amino acids: CSATVPRGNQPQHF. The CDR3 region has the DNA TGCAGTGCGACAGTGCCCCGTGGCAATCAGCCCCAGCATTTT.

In its sample, this clonotype was seen a few times. A much larger clonotype is one base distant, so this may be a read error. The V and J genes are TRBV29-1 and TRBJ2-7; D assignment may be TRBD1 or TRBD2 (6 bases each). Between the trimmed V and J ends, which lost 6 bases and 6 bases, there was a span of 21 bases. Germline V lookup: CDR1 SQVTM, CDR2 ANQGSEA. This CDR3 spans 14 amino acids. The DNA for the CDR3 is TGCAGCGTCGCCCGGGGGCATGGCGGAAGCGAGCAGTACTTC. Translated: CSVARGHGGSEQYF.

This clonotype came up a few times. The rearrangement joins TRBV11-2 to TRBJ2-3; D is unclear. CDR1 and CDR2 from the germline V gene are SGHAT and FQNNGV. This CDR3 region has 15 residues. The V gene lost 3 bases and the J gene lost 0 bases, with 10 bases spanning the gap. CDR3 sequence: CASSFSQFSTDTQYF. CDR3 sequence (DNA): TGTGCCAGCAGCTTTTCACAGTTTAGCACAGATACGCAGTATTTT.

The V call is TRBV7-4, the J call TRBJ2-7; TRBD1 agrees at 10 bases. V gave up 4 bases and J gave up 5 bases; unmatched junction bases: 8. The CDR3 sequence is 15 residues long. Germline V lookup: CDR1 SGHVT, CDR2 SQSDAQ. The CDR3 DNA follows: TGTGCCAGCAGCTCTGACAGGGGGCGCCCCCACGAGCAGTACTTC. Encoded protein: CASSSDRGRPHEQYF.

In its sample, this clonotype was seen a few times. V gene TRBV5-1 combines with J gene TRBJ1-5; D might be TRBD1 (5 bases). This CDR3 is 14 amino acids long. Germline V gene sequence: CDR1 SGHRS, CDR2 YFSETQ. V lost 1 base to trimming and J lost 5 bases, with 10 bases between them. The DNA of the CDR3 is TGCGCCAGCAGCTTGTCCGGGGGGGATCAGCCCCAGCATTTT. This codes for CASSLSGGDQPQHF.